Here is one TCR beta chain with its context. V shed 5 bases and J 4 bases; nucleotides not matched to a gene: 10. The germline V gene has CDR1 MDHEN and CDR2 SYDVKM. CDR3 length equals 16 residues. TCRdb analysed the 5' RACE reads with MiXCR anew, one entry per CDR3 protein. The table records over 50,000 distinct CDR3 sequences, approximately 8% of them present only once. The source of the sample is a study of early T cells in non-severe SARS-CoV-2 infection. The receptor's source is an adult who was a healthcare worker with PCR-confirmed SARS-CoV-2 infection or an uninfected control (not recorded which). The rearrangement links TRBV28 to TRBJ2-1, with 8 bases matching TRBD1. Sequencing was carried out using whole blood. The CDR3 DNA sequence: TGTGCCAGCAGTCCATCTCCCGGGACAGGATACAATGAGCAGTTCTTC. The encoded protein is CASSPSPGTGYNEQFF.